This T cell receptor beta chain is drawn from a study of blood T cell repertoires in COVID-19. Study summary: The cDNA or gDNA used as material had been derived from T cells, B-cell-depleted T cells, or PBMCs.

Study processing details: Amplification from reference gene primers served as the basis for estimated nucleated cell counts. Produced via immunoSEQ multiplex PCR; TCRdb's table is partial and in-frame only. V, J and clone size are taken as reported in that table, and D and trimming were inferred from the DNA itself. The data hold about 120,000 clones, with 87% observed a single time. The CDR3 is 15 amino acids. Germline V lookup: CDR1 LNHDA, CDR2 SQIVND (reference sequence). V lost 6 bases to trimming and J lost 3 bases, with 15 bases between them. This clonotype originated in a woman aged 50 to 60 with acute or convalescent COVID-19. V and J are TRBV19 and TRBJ2-1; D possibly corresponds to TRBD2 (5 bases). Sequenced input: peripheral blood. The CDR3 loop reads CASRASGLYYNEQFF. In nucleotides, the CDR3 is TGTGCCAGTAGGGCATCGGGATTGTACTACAATGAGCAGTTCTTC.